Shown below are 13 T cell receptor beta chains from a single sample sequenced in a study of cytomegalovirus exposure and HLA in healthy donors. The PCR made use of 60 Vbeta and 13 Jbeta primers. Repertoires were generated with immunoSEQ multiplex PCR, while TCRdb's copy carries only in-frame clones and drops some. In the table there are 180,000 or so clones, approximately 59% of which are singletons. The sequenced sample consisted of PBMCs. The receptors derive from a middle-aged man in good health and CMV-seronegative.

The V call is TRBV6-6, the J call TRBJ2-7, with D perhaps TRBD2 (5 bases). Trimming removed 9 bases from V and 7 bases from J, with 19 bases in between. The CDR3 is 13 residues long. Looked up from germline, CDR1 is MNHNY and CDR2 is SVGAGI (reference sequence). The CDR3 loop reads CASTRGPEGEQYF. The CDR3 DNA sequence: TGTGCCAGTACCCGGGGTCCCGAGGGTGAGCAGTACTTC.

This clone was detected a few times. The chain joins TRBV7-3 to TRBJ2-2; 8 bases line up with TRBD1. J gave up 4 bases and V 1 base, and 5 bases lay outside the gene matches. The CDR3 runs to 16 residues. Germline CDR1 SGHTA, CDR2 FQGTGA. The CDR3 sequence: CASSLRARGRTGELFF. The CDR3 region has the DNA TGTGCCAGCAGCTTAAGGGCCAGGGGGCGCACCGGGGAGCTGTTTTTT.

The genes are TRBV5-6 and TRBJ1-1, with D possibly being TRBD1 (5 bases). Germline V lookup: CDR1 SGHDT, CDR2 YYEEEE. The CDR3 totals 15 residues. Between the trimmed V and J ends, which lost 0 bases and 4 bases, there was a span of 13 bases. CDR3 loop: CASSLAGQGSTEAFF. The CDR3 DNA reads TGTGCCAGCAGCTTGGCGGGTCAGGGTAGCACTGAAGCTTTCTTT.

The chain uses TRBV4-1 and TRBJ1-2, with 8 bases that match TRBD1. From germline, CDR1 is MGHRA and CDR2 YSYEKL. The CDR3 consists of 15 residues. The J segment lost 4 bases and the V segment lost 2 bases, leaving 6 bases of the junction unmatched. The CDR3 DNA is TGCGCCAGCAGCCAATCAGGGGGCCTGGCCTATGGCTACACCTTC. Amino acids: CASSQSGGLAYGYTF.

The V gene is TRBV10-2, the J gene TRBJ2-1, with 9 bases that match TRBD2. The V gene's germline CDR1 is WSHSY and CDR2 SAAADI. Trimming removed 4 bases from V and 10 bases from J; junction bases left unmatched: 8. CDR3 length: 14 residues. The CDR3 DNA reads as TGCGCCAGCAGTGTAGCTAGCGGGGTAGGAGAGCAGTTCTTC. Amino acid sequence: CASSVASGVGEQFF.

V is TRBV6-1 and J is TRBJ2-2, with no clear D. Between the trimmed V and J ends, which lost 4 bases and 0 bases, there was a span of 3 bases. The CDR3 covers 13 residues. Germline V gene lookup returns CDR1 MNHNS and CDR2 SASEGT. The CDR3 region has the DNA TGTGCCAGCAGTGTCTCGAACACCGGGGAGCTGTTTTTT. It codes for CASSVSNTGELFF.

Here the CDR3 reads CASSLFRDTDTQYF. DNA for the CDR3: TGTGCCAGCAGCTTATTCAGGGACACAGATACGCAGTATTTT. The chain couples TRBV11-3 to TRBJ2-3, with D possibly matching TRBD1 (5 bases). CDR1 and CDR2 from the germline V gene are SGHNT and YENEEA. This CDR3 is 14 amino acids long. V was shortened by 2 bases and J by 2 bases, with 8 bases between the two germline ends.

A note on this clone: One junction end does not reproduce the germline sequence, and a read error may be involved. This chain connects TRBV6-5 to TRBJ2-3, with a possible D match to TRBD1 (5 bases). Germline loops: CDR1 MNHEY, CDR2 SVGAGI. The CDR3 is 15 residues long. CDR3 sequence: CASSQGLSGTGTQYF. In DNA, the CDR3 is TGTGCCAGCAGTCAGGGTCTTTCGGGCACAGGTACGCAGTATTTT.

This clone was picked up many times. The chain combines TRBV7-2 with TRBJ2-4; 11 bases line up with TRBD2. Germline lookup yields CDR1 SGHTA and CDR2 FQGNSA. Trimming cost V 0 bases and J 4 bases; bases outside gene matches: 2. This CDR3 is 16 amino acids long. CDR3 sequence reads: CASSLATSGRKNIQYF. The CDR3 DNA sequence: TGTGCCAGCAGCTTAGCTACTAGCGGGAGAAAAAACATTCAGTACTTC.

This clone has just a few counts. The chain employs TRBV2 and TRBJ1-1; weak D call: TRBD1 (5 bases). V was clipped by 6 bases and J by 0 bases, with 8 bases between them. CDR3 length equals 13 residues. Germline CDR1 reads SNHLY; CDR2 reads FYNNEI. CDR3 loop: CASRMTVNTEAFF. DNA for the CDR3: TGTGCCAGCAGGATGACAGTGAACACTGAAGCTTTCTTT.

The rearrangement joins TRBV28 to TRBJ1-5; possible D gene TRBD1, 6 bases. CDR1 and CDR2 (germline): MDHEN, SYDVKM. Trimming took off 5 bases at V and 0 bases at J, with 17 bases between the two ends. This CDR3 is built from 17 residues. The CDR3 protein is CASSEGDGLYSNQPQHF. CDR3 in DNA: TGTGCCAGCAGTGAGGGGGACGGACTGTATAGCAATCAGCCCCAGCATTTT.

The V call is TRBV2, the J call TRBJ2-5; 9 nucleotides line up with TRBD1. In germline, CDR1 is SNHLY, CDR2 FYNNEI. J was trimmed by 11 bases and V by 6 bases; bases with no gene match: 13. There are 14 residues in the CDR3. CDR3 sequence: CASSRDRVTEEQYF. Written as DNA, the CDR3 is TGTGCCAGCAGCCGGGACAGGGTAACAGAGGAGCAGTACTTC.

J is TRBJ1-1 and V is TRBV4-1, with D possibly TRBD1 on 5 matching bases. This CDR3 region has 16 residues. The V end was cut by 5 bases, the J end by 0 bases, with 16 bases between. Germline V gene sequence: CDR1 MGHRA, CDR2 YSYEKL. The CDR3, as DNA: TGCGCCAGCAGCTTCTTACAGGAGACCATGAACACTGAAGCTTTCTTT. This gives the protein CASSFLQETMNTEAFF.